Below are 10 T cell receptor beta chains sequenced from a single sample in a study of T cell repertoires in cytomegalovirus infection. TCRdb ran MiXCR on the reads and lists one entry per CDR3 protein. The data contain around 450,000 distinct CDR3 sequences, 31% of them singletons. Specimen: PBMCs. All receptors come from a human donor in good health (CMV status not recorded). Some clones in this sample may be carry-over from other donors' samples.

This clonotype was recorded at least ten times. This sequence joins TRBV7-9 and TRBJ2-7; 8 bases are shared with TRBD1. Trimming at V came to 4 bases and at J to 3 bases, leaving 8 bases not matched to a gene. The CDR3 has 15 residues. Germline loops: CDR1 SEHNR, CDR2 FQNEAQ (reference sequence). The CDR3 coding sequence is TGTGCCAGCAGCTCCTCTCGGGACAGGCGCTACGAGCAGTACTTC. Translating it yields CASSSSRDRRYEQYF.

There are a few counts of this clonotype. The chain links TRBV5-1 to TRBJ1-6; TRBD1 is a possible D gene (5 bases). V was trimmed by 3 bases and J by 7 bases, leaving 14 bases between them. This CDR3 has 15 residues. CDR1 is SGHRS, CDR2 YFSETQ, per germline. The CDR3: CASSSIRGANSPLHF. The CDR3 DNA follows: TGCGCCAGCAGCTCCATCCGGGGCGCCAATTCACCCCTCCACTTT.

This chain connects TRBV9 to TRBJ1-2, with D hard to call. V was trimmed by 0 bases and J by 0 bases, leaving 9 bases between them. Germline CDR1 SGDLS, CDR2 YYNGEE. CDR3 length: 15 residues. In DNA, the CDR3 is TGTGCCAGCAGCGTAGCTGGCACTCCTAACTATGGCTACACCTTC. This gives the protein CASSVAGTPNYGYTF.

This clonotype was picked up many times. The CDR3 sequence: CASSLALWEQYF. The CDR3 nucleotides are TGTGCCAGCAGCTTAGCGTTGTGGGAGCAGTACTTC. The rearrangement joins TRBV7-2 to TRBJ2-7; D uncertain. The CDR3 is 12 amino acids. V lost 0 bases, J lost 7 bases, and 7 bases lay in between. Germline V CDR1 and CDR2: SGHTA, FQGNSA.

This chain links TRBV25-1 with TRBJ2-2; 7 bases map to TRBD1. This CDR3 contains 14 residues. The germline gives CDR1 MGHDK, CDR2 SYGVNS. Trimming removed 5 bases from V and 4 bases from J; junction bases left unmatched: 4. In nucleotides, the CDR3 is TGTGCCAGCAGTACGGGACAGCTCACCGGGGAGCTGTTTTTT. Amino acids: CASSTGQLTGELFF.

The rearrangement uses TRBV6-5 and TRBJ2-7; 14 nucleotides match TRBD2. Germline V CDR1 and CDR2: MNHEY, SVGAGI. The CDR3 extends over 15 amino acids. With V trimmed by 6 bases and J by 4 bases, 5 bases remained unmatched. The CDR3 DNA is TGTGCCAGCAGAACCGGGACTAGCGGGGGATACGAGCAGTACTTC. It specifies CASRTGTSGGYEQYF.

The CDR3 bases are TGTGCCAGCAGCCGTGAAAGGGCAGGGACAGATACGCAGTATTTT. Translated: CASSRERAGTDTQYF. The chain has TRBV11-2 and TRBJ2-3, with D possibly matching TRBD1 (5 bases). The CDR3 loop spans 15 amino acids. The germline V gene encodes CDR1 SGHAT and CDR2 FQNNGV. The V end lost 5 bases, the J end lost 3 bases, and 15 bases lay between the germline ends.

The genes are TRBV6-2 or TRBV6-3 and TRBJ1-3, with D hard to call. The CDR3 sequence is 13 residues long. CDR1 and CDR2 from the germline V gene are MNHEY and SVGEGT. The V end was cut by 7 bases, the J end by 7 bases, with 14 bases between. CDR3 residues: CASTRSRGNTIYF. The CDR3 bases are TGTGCCAGCACCCGGTCCCGAGGGAACACCATATATTTT.

As for this clonotype: This may be a read error, as it is one base from a much larger clone. The chain uses TRBV7-2 and TRBJ1-1; D unclear. The V end lost 5 bases, the J end lost 1 base, and 14 bases lay between the germline ends. The V gene's germline CDR1 is SGHTA and CDR2 FQGNSA. The CDR3 is 15 amino acids. CDR3 in amino acids: CASSARPAGNTEAFF. The DNA for the CDR3 is TGTGCCAGCAGCGCGCGACCCGCGGGGAACACTGAAGCTTTCTTT.

This clonotype has just a few counts. The V gene is TRBV12-3 or TRBV12-4, the J gene TRBJ1-5; D is possibly TRBD1 (6 bases). CDR3 length equals 14 residues. The V end lost 3 bases, the J end lost 3 bases, and 9 bases lay between the germline ends. DNA for the CDR3: TGTGCCAGCAGTTTCCAGGGGAACAATCAGCCCCAGCATTTT. Its translation: CASSFQGNNQPQHF.